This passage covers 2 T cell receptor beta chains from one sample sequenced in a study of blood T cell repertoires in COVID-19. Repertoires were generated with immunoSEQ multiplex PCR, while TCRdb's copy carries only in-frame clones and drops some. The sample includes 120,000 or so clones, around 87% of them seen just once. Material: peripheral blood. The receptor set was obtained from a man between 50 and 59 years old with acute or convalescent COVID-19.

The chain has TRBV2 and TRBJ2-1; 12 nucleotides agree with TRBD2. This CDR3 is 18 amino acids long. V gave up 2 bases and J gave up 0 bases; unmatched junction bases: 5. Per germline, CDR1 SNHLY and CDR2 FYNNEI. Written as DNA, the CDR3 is TGTGCCAGCAGTGAACTAGGACTAGCGGGATACTCCTACAATGAGCAGTTCTTC. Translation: CASSELGLAGYSYNEQFF.

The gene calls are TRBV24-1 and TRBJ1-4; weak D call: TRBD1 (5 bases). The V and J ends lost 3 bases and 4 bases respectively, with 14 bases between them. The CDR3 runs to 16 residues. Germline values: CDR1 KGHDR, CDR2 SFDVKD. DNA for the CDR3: TGTGCCACCAGTGATACTACAGGAGCCTTTAATGAAAAACTGTTTTTT. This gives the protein CATSDTTGAFNEKLFF.